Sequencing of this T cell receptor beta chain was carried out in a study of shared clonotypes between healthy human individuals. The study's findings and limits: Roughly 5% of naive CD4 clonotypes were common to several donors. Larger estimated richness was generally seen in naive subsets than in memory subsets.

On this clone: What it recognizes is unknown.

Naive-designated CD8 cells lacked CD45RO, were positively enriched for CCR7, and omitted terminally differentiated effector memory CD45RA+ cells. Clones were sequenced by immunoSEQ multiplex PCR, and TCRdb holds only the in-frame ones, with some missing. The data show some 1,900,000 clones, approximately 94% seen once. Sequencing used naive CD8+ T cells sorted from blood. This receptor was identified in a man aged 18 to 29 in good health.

The CDR3 protein is CAWSPRTAAYEQYF. CDR3 DNA sequence: TGTGCCTGGAGTCCACGGACGGCTGCCTACGAGCAGTACTTC. The V and J genes are TRBV30 and TRBJ2-7; D uncertain. This CDR3 contains 14 residues. Germline CDR1 and CDR2: GTSNPN and SVGIG (reference sequence). V was shortened by 2 bases and J by 2 bases, with 13 bases between the two germline ends.